The T cell receptor (beta chain) described here comes from a study of cytomegalovirus exposure and HLA in healthy donors. At the level of the study: Prior work identified around 120 million unique TCR beta sequences in approximately 180 million T cells. General observations from the study: The number of N-insertions in an Asian-associated ancestry cluster was reportedly below the approximately 690-donor mean in a later analysis. Previous analysis showed most TCR beta V segments were productive about 90% or about 30% of the time. HLA alleles showed associations with fewer than 20,000 TCR beta sequences in a later analysis, at a 0.05 false discovery rate.

Primers: 60 Vbeta forward and 13 Jbeta reverse. Clones were sequenced by immunoSEQ multiplex PCR, and TCRdb holds only the in-frame ones, with some missing. The table lists about 130,000 clones, roughly 82% of them singletons. Comment on this clone: Its antigen is unknown.

Germline V gene sequence: CDR1 SNHLY, CDR2 FYNNEI. The CDR3 is 14 amino acids. V gave up 7 bases and J gave up 2 bases; unmatched junction bases: 4. Specimen: PBMCs. This TCR derives from a boy aged 5-17 years in good health and CMV-seronegative. The genes are TRBV2 and TRBJ2-2; 7 nucleotides match TRBD2. The CDR3 DNA is TGTGCCAGCATAATAGCGGGTAACACCGGGGAGCTGTTTTTT. Protein sequence: CASIIAGNTGELFF.